These 21 T cell receptor beta chains were sequenced from one sample in a study of blood T cells in healthy people across ages. Next came a second PCR, run for about 6 to 12 cycles, which used a sample-barcoded 5' primer along with a J-beta primer mix. One entry per CDR3 protein, called by TCRdb with MiXCR from the 5' RACE reads. Found here are about 1,500,000 distinct CDR3 sequences, about 30% of them singletons; the top ten hold 7.7%. Sequencing was done on a sample of blood. These TCRs come from a woman under 40 in good health.

This clonotype came up once. The rearrangement joins TRBV20-1 to TRBJ1-6, with 7 nucleotides matching TRBD1. Trimming took 0 bases from V and 9 from J; bases not matched to a gene: 8. Germline V gene sequence: CDR1 DFQATT, CDR2 SNEGSKA (reference sequence). CDR3 length: 15 amino acids. The CDR3 bases are TGCAGTGCTAGAGATCGGACAGGAAGGGCTTCACCCCTCCACTTT. This encodes CSARDRTGRASPLHF.

This chain joins TRBV7-9 and TRBJ2-4, with a possible D match to TRBD2 (5 bases). CDR3 size: 16 residues. Per the germline V gene, CDR1 is SEHNR and CDR2 is FQNEAQ (reference sequence). V lost 4 bases to trimming and J lost 3 bases, with 16 bases between them. The CDR3 nucleotides read TGTGCCAGCAGCTCCTTGGAGGCCGTAGTCAAAAACATTCAGTACTTC. Its protein product is CASSSLEAVVKNIQYF.

This clonotype was observed once. The chain recombines TRBV6-1 with TRBJ1-2; D is possibly TRBD1 (5 bases). The CDR3 has 14 amino acids. Germline values: CDR1 MNHNS, CDR2 SASEGT. V lost 7 bases and J 8 bases, leaving 20 bases between the germline ends. CDR3 sequence reads: CASTSIGRQYGYTF. The CDR3 DNA sequence: TGTGCCAGCACCTCGATTGGGCGACAGTACGGCTACACCTTC.

The CDR3 spells CASSLSGSFYGYTF. The CDR3 nucleotides are TGTGCCAGCAGTTTAAGCGGTTCTTTCTATGGCTACACCTTC. The genes are TRBV12-3 or TRBV12-4 and TRBJ1-2; D not resolved. CDR3 length equals 14 residues. Trimming took 2 bases from V and 4 from J, leaving 11 bases between them.

This clonotype was detected many times. The chain uses TRBV7-2 and TRBJ2-1; possible D gene TRBD2, 6 bases. V was pared by 1 base and J by 10 bases, with 11 bases between. The CDR3 contains 13 residues. Germline CDR1 is SGHTA and CDR2 is FQGNSA. CDR3: CASSLVAGSEQFF. DNA of the CDR3: TGTGCCAGCAGCTTAGTCGCGGGATCAGAGCAGTTCTTC.

This clonotype occurred many times. The genes are TRBV29-1 and TRBJ1-2; 12 bases line up with TRBD1. The germline V gene encodes CDR1 SQVTM and CDR2 ANQGSEA. The CDR3 has 13 residues. After removal of 6 bases from V and 6 bases from J, the junction contained 5 bases not matched to a gene. CDR3 bases: TGCAGCGTGGCCGGGACAGGGGGCCATGGCTACACCTTC. This translates into CSVAGTGGHGYTF.

This clonotype was seen more than once but under ten times. The CDR3 protein is CASSGGRVFYEQYF. The CDR3 nucleotides are TGTGCCAGCAGTGGCGGGAGGGTTTTCTACGAGCAGTACTTC. The V call is TRBV25-1, the J call TRBJ2-7, with 9 nucleotides matching TRBD2. The CDR3 totals 14 residues. Trimming cost V 4 bases and J 3 bases; bases outside gene matches: 4. The germline gives CDR1 MGHDK, CDR2 SYGVNS.

This clonotype was seen at least ten times. The chain links TRBV10-2 to TRBJ2-5; 8 bases align to TRBD1. There are 14 residues in the CDR3. V lost 5 bases, J lost 5 bases, and 7 bases stayed unmatched. From germline, CDR1 is WSHSY and CDR2 SAAADI. CDR3 DNA: TGCGCCAGCAGTAAGACAGGGGAATGGGAGACCCAGTACTTC. It specifies CASSKTGEWETQYF.

This clonotype was seen only once. The junction departs from the called germline gene at one end, perhaps through a read error. This chain connects TRBV7-9 to TRBJ1-1; 10 bases map to TRBD1. The germline gives CDR1 SEHNR, CDR2 FQNEAQ (reference sequence). This CDR3 is built from 16 residues. The CDR3: CASSSTGGLMNAEAFF. CDR3 bases: TGTGCCAGCAGCTCGACAGGGGGCCTTATGAACGCTGAAGCTTTCTTT.

Only a few counts were recorded for this clonotype. The chain combines TRBV7-6 with TRBJ2-7, with D perhaps given as TRBD1 or TRBD2 (7 bases each). Germline V gives CDR1 SGHVS, CDR2 FNYEAQ. CDR3 length: 15 residues. V was shortened by 5 bases and J by 6 bases, with 20 bases between the two germline ends. The CDR3 coding sequence is TGTGCCAGCAGCCCCAGGGGGGGGGCTCTCTCCGAGCAGTACTTC. It encodes CASSPRGGALSEQYF.

The genes are TRBV2 and TRBJ2-2; 7 bases are shared with TRBD2. Trimming removed 10 bases from V and 0 bases from J; junction bases left unmatched: 5. This CDR3 has 14 residues. Germline assignment: CDR1 SNHLY and CDR2 FYNNEI. The CDR3 sequence is CATSGRANTGELFF. In DNA, the CDR3 is TGTGCCACTAGCGGACGGGCGAACACCGGGGAGCTGTTTTTT. Variable domain in full (rest from reference TRBV2 and TRBJ2-2): EPEVTQTPSHQVTQMGQEVILRCVPISNHLYFYWYRQILGQKVEFLVSFYNNEISEKSEIFDDQFSVERPDGSNFTLKIRSTKLEDSAMYFCATSGRANTGELFFGEGSRLTVL.

The rearrangement joins TRBV5-1 to TRBJ2-2, with 7 bases aligning to TRBD1. Trimming removed 4 bases from V and 1 base from J; junction bases left unmatched: 4. Germline values: CDR1 SGHRS, CDR2 YFSETQ. The CDR3 is made up of 15 amino acids. The CDR3 region is CASSPGQKNTGELFF. The CDR3 DNA sequence: TGCGCCAGCAGCCCGGGACAGAAGAACACCGGGGAGCTGTTTTTT.

There are a few counts of this clonotype. The chain employs TRBV14 and TRBJ2-5, with D perhaps being TRBD1 or TRBD2 (5 bases each). Trimming stripped 1 base from V and 5 bases from J, with 11 bases between. Looked up from germline, CDR1 is SGHDN and CDR2 is FVKESK. This CDR3 is built from 14 residues. CDR3: CASSQVVGTETQYF. The CDR3 DNA follows: TGTGCCAGCAGCCAAGTTGTCGGGACGGAGACCCAGTACTTC. Full variable domain (outside the CDR3, taken from reference TRBV14 and TRBJ2-5): EAGVTQFPSHSVIEKGQTVTLRCDPISGHDNLYWYRRVMGKEIKFLLHFVKESKQDESGMPNNRFLAERTGGTYSTLKVQPAELEDSGVYFCASSQVVGTETQYFGPGTRLLVL.

In its sample, this clonotype was seen a few times. Sequence at one end of the junction differs from germline and may be a read error. V is TRBV29-1 and J is TRBJ2-5, with D unclear. Germline lookup yields CDR1 SQVTM and CDR2 ANQGSEA. The CDR3 length is 9 residues. The CDR3: CSDEETQYF. The DNA of the CDR3 is TGCAGCGATGAAGAGACCCAGTACTTC.

This clonotype was found many times. V usage is TRBV7-2 and J usage is TRBJ2-7, with 9 bases identical to TRBD2. The CDR3 covers 16 residues. The J segment lost 4 bases and the V segment lost 3 bases, leaving 10 bases of the junction unmatched. Per germline, CDR1 SGHTA and CDR2 FQGNSA. The CDR3 reads CASSFEPAGGIYEQYF. In nucleotides, the CDR3 is TGTGCCAGCAGCTTCGAACCTGCGGGAGGGATATACGAGCAGTACTTC.

The chain is built from TRBV12-3 or TRBV12-4 and TRBJ2-7; 8 positions agree with TRBD2. The CDR3 contains 14 residues. Germline trimming cut 7 bases from V and 6 bases from J; bases unmatched to any gene: 11. CDR3 protein: CASNSAGVSAEQYF. The CDR3 nucleotides are TGTGCCAGCAACTCAGCGGGAGTTTCGGCCGAGCAGTACTTC.

There are many counts of this clonotype. V usage is TRBV7-2 and J usage is TRBJ2-7; possible D gene TRBD2, 5 bases. Per the germline V gene, CDR1 is SGHTA and CDR2 is FQGNSA. This CDR3 spans 16 amino acids. V lost 5 bases and J 0 bases, leaving 17 bases between the germline ends. This CDR3 reads CASSAPGLLSSYEQYF. CDR3 coding DNA: TGTGCCAGCAGCGCCCCCGGACTCTTGAGCTCCTACGAGCAGTACTTC.

This clonotype was detected ten times or more. The chain employs TRBV7-3 and TRBJ2-5; the D gene is possibly TRBD2 (5 bases). Trimming pared 6 bases from V and 0 bases from J, leaving 11 bases between. Germline V gives CDR1 SGHTA, CDR2 FQGTGA. CDR3 length: 14 residues. CDR3 loop: CASRADPNQETQYF. CDR3 DNA: TGTGCCAGCAGAGCGGACCCTAACCAAGAGACCCAGTACTTC.

Points on this clonotype: A read error is possible here, since a much larger clone lies one base away. This chain links TRBV3-1 with TRBJ2-7; D is uncertain. CDR1 LGHDT and CDR2 YNNKEL come from the germline V gene (reference sequence). The CDR3 runs to 13 residues. V was trimmed by 1 base and J by 6 bases, leaving 10 bases between them. The CDR3, as DNA: TGTGCCAGCAGCCAAGTCCTAGGTGGCGAGCAGTACTTC. It codes for CASSQVLGGEQYF.

The CDR3: CASKGGGAEDTQYF. The DNA of the CDR3 is TGTGCCAGCAAGGGCGGGGGGGCTGAGGATACGCAGTATTTT. The chain recombines TRBV28 with TRBJ2-3; TRBD2 aligns across 9 bases. The junction had 8 bases not matched to a gene; V was cut back by 7 bases and J by 6 bases. Germline V gene lookup returns CDR1 MDHEN and CDR2 SYDVKM. The CDR3 loop spans 14 amino acids.

This clonotype was detected many times. The V call is TRBV2, the J call TRBJ2-5; D is perhaps TRBD1 (6 bases). CDR1 is SNHLY and CDR2 is FYNNEI in the germline V gene. This CDR3 spans 15 amino acids. Trimming removed 6 bases from V and 4 bases from J, with 18 bases in between. Written as DNA, the CDR3 is TGTGCCAGCAGGAAGAGGGACACCACGGCAGAGACCCAGTACTTC. Translation gives CASRKRDTTAETQYF.